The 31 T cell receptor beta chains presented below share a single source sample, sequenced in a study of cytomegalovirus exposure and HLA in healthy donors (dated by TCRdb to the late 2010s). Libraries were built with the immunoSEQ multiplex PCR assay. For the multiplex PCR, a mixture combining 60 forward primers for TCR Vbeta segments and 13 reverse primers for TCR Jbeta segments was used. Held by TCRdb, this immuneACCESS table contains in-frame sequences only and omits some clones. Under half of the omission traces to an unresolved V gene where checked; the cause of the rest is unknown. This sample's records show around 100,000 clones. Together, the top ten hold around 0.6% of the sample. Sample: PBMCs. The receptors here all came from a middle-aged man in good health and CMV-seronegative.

The CDR3 sequence is CATSLTGFSYEQYF. In DNA form, the CDR3 reads TGTGCCACCAGCCTGACAGGATTCTCCTACGAGCAGTACTTC. The rearrangement links TRBV15 to TRBJ2-7, with a tentative D call TRBD1 (6 bases). The germline V and J ends were trimmed by 5 bases and 0 bases, with 11 bases remaining between them. Germline lookup yields CDR1 LNHNV and CDR2 YYDKDF (reference sequence). This CDR3 has 14 amino acids.

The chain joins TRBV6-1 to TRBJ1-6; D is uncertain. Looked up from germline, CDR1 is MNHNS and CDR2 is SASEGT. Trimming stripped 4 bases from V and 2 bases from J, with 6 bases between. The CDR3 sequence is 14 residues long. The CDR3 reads CASSAGPYNSPLHF. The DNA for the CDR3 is TGTGCCAGCAGTGCCGGTCCCTATAATTCACCCCTCCACTTT.

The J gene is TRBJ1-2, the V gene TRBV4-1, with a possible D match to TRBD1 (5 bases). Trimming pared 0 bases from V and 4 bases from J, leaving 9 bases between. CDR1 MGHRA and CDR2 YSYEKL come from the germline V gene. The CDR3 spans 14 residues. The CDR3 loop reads CASSQDTGSYGYTF. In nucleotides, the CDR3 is TGCGCCAGCAGCCAAGACACAGGTAGCTATGGCTACACCTTC.

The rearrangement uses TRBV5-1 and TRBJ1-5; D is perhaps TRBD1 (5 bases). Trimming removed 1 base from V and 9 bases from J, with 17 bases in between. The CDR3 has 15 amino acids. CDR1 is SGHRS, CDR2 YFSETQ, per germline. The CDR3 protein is CASSLLGGKGSPQHF. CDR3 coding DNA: TGCGCCAGCAGCTTGCTTGGGGGGAAGGGGTCGCCCCAGCATTTT.

DNA for the CDR3: TGTGCCACTCGGAGGAGCTATAGCAATCAGCCCCAGCATTTT. Protein: CATRRSYSNQPQHF. The chain couples TRBV19 to TRBJ1-5; D call uncertain. Germline loops: CDR1 LNHDA, CDR2 SQIVND (reference sequence). The V end lost 10 bases, the J end lost 0 bases, and 13 bases lay between the germline ends. The CDR3 spans 14 residues.

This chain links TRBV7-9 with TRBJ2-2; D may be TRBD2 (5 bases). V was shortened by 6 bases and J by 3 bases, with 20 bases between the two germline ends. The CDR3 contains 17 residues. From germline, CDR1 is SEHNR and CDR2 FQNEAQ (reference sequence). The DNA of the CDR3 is TGTGCCAGCAGAACACCTTGGGCGGGTGTTGACACCGGGGAGCTGTTTTTT. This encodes CASRTPWAGVDTGELFF. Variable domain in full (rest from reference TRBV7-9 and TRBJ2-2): DTGVSQNPRHKITKRGQNVTFRCDPISEHNRLYWYRQTLGQGPEFLTYFQNEAQLEKSRLLSDRFSAERPKGSFSTLEIQRTEQGDSAMYLCASRTPWAGVDTGELFFGEGSRLTVL.

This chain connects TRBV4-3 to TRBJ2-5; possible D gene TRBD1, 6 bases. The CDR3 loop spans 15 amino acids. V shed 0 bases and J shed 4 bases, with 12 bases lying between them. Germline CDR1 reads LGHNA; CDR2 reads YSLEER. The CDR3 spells CASSQDLTGIETQYF. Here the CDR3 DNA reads TGCGCCAGCAGCCAAGATTTAACAGGGATAGAGACCCAGTACTTC.

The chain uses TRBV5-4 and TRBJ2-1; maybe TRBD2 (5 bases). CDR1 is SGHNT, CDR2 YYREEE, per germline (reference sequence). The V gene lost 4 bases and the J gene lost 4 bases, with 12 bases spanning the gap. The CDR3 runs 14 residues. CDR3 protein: CASSGRRDYNEQFF. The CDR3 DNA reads TGTGCCAGCAGCGGGAGACGGGATTACAATGAGCAGTTCTTC.

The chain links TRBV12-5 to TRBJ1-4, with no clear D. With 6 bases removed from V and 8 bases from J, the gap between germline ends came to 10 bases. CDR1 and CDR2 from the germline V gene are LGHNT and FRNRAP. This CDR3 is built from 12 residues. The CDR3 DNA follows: TGTGCTAGTGGGGAGAGGATGGAAAAACTGTTTTTT. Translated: CASGERMEKLFF.

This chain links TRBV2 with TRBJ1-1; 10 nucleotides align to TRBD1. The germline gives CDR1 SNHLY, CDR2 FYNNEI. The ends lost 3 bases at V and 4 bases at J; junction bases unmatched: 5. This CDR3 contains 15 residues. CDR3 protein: CASSDRDRGGTEAFF. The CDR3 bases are TGTGCCAGCAGTGATCGGGACAGGGGCGGCACTGAAGCTTTCTTT.

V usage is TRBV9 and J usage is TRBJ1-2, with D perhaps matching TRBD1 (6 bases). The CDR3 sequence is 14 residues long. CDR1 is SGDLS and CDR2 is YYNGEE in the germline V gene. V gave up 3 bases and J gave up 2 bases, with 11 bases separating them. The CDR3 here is CASSARQENYGYTF. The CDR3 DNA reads TGTGCCAGCAGCGCTCGACAGGAGAACTATGGCTACACCTTC. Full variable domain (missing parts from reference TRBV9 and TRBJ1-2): DSGVTQTPKHLITATGQRVTLRCSPRSGDLSVYWYQQSLDQGLQFLIQYYNGEERAKGNILERFSAQQFPDLHSELNLSSLELGDSALYFCASSARQENYGYTFGSGTRLTVV.

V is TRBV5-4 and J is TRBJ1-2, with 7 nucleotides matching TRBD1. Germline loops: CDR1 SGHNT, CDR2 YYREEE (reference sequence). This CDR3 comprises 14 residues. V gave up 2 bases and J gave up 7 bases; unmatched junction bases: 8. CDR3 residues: CASSFRGAPVGYTF. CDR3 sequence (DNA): TGTGCCAGCAGCTTCAGGGGGGCCCCTGTTGGCTACACCTTC. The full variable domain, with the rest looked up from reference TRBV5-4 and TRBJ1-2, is ETGVTQSPTHLIKTRGQQVTLRCSSQSGHNTVSWYQQALGQGPQFIFQYYREEENGRGNFPPRFSGLQFPNYSSELNVNALELDDSALYLCASSFRGAPVGYTFGSGTRLTVV.

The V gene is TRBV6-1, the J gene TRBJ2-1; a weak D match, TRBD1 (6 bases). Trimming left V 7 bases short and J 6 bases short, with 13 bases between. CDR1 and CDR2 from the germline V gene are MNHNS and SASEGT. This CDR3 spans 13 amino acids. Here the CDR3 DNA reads TGTGCCAGCACCGCGACAGGTGGCAATGAGCAGTTCTTC. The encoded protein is CASTATGGNEQFF.

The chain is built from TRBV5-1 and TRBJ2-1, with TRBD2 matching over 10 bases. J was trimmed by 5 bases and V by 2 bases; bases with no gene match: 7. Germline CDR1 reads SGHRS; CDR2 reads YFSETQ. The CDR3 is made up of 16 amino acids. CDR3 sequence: CASSFRRGLANNEQFF. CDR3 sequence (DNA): TGCGCCAGCAGCTTTAGACGGGGACTAGCGAACAATGAGCAGTTCTTC.

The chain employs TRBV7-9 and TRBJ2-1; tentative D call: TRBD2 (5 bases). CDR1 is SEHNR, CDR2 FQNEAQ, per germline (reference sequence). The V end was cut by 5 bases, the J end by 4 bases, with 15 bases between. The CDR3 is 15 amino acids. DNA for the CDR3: TGTGCCAGCAGCCTCGGGGTGGGCGGATACAATGAGCAGTTCTTC. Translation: CASSLGVGGYNEQFF.

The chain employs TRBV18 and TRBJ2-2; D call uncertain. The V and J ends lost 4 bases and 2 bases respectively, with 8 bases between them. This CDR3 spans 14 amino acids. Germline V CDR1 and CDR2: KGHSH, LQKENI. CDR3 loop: CASSRIENTGELFF. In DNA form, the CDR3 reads TGTGCCAGCTCACGTATAGAAAACACCGGGGAGCTGTTTTTT.

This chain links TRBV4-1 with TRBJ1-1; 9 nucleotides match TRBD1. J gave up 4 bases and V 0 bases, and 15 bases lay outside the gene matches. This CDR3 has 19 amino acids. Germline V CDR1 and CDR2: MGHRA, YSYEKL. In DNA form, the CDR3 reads TGCGCCAGCAGCCAAGATCTAAGGATTAAAGGGACAGGGAGCACTGAAGCTTTCTTT. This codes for CASSQDLRIKGTGSTEAFF.

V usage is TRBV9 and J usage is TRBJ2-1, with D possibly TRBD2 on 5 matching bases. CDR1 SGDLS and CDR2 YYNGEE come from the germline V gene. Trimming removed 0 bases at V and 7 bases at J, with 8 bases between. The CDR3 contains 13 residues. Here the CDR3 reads CASSVDWENEQFF. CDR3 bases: TGTGCCAGCAGCGTAGATTGGGAGAATGAGCAGTTCTTC.

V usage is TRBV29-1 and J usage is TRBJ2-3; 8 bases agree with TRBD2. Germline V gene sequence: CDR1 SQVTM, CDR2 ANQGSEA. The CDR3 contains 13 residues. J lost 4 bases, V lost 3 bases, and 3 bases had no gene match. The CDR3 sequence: CSVDGRAPDTQYF. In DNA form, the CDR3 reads TGCAGCGTTGACGGGAGGGCCCCAGATACGCAGTATTTT.

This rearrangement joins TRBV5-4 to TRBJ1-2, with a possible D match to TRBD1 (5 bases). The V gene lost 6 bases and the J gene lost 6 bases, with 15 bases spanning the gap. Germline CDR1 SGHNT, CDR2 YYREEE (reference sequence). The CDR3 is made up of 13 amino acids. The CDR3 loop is CASIQAGNDGYTF. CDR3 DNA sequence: TGTGCCAGCATCCAGGCAGGGAACGATGGCTACACCTTC.

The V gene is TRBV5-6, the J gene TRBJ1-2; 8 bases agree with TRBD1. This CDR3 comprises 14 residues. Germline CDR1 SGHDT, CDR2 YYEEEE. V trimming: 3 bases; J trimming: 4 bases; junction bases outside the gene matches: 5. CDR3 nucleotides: TGTGCCAGCAGCTCACTTACAGGGGGCTATGGCTACACCTTC. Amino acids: CASSSLTGGYGYTF.

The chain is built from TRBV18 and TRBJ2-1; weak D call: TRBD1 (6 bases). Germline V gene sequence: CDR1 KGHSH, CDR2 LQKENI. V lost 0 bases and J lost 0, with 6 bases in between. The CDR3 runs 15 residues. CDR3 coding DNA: TGTGCCAGCTCACCACCGACAGGCTCCTACAATGAGCAGTTCTTC. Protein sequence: CASSPPTGSYNEQFF.

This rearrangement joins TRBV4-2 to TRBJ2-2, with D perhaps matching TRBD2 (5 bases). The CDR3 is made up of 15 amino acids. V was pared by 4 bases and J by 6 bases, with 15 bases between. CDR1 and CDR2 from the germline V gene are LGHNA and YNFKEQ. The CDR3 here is CASSPREGRAGELFF. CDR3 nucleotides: TGTGCCAGCAGCCCTCGGGAAGGGCGAGCCGGGGAGCTGTTTTTT.

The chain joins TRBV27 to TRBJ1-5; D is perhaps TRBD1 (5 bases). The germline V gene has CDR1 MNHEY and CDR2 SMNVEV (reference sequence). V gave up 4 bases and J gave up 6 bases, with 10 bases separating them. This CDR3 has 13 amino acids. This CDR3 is CASSWRGGQPQHF. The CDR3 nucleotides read TGTGCCAGCAGTTGGAGGGGTGGTCAGCCCCAGCATTTT.

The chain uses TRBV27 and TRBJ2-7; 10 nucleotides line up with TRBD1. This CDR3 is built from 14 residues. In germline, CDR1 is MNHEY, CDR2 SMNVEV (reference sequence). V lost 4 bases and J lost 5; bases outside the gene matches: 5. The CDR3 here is CASSSGQGRHEQYF. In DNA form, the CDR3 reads TGTGCCAGCAGTTCGGGACAGGGGCGCCACGAGCAGTACTTC.

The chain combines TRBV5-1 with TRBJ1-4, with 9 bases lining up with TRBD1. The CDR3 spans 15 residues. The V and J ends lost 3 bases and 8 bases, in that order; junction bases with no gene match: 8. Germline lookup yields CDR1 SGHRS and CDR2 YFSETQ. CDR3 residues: CASSSQGARGEKLFF. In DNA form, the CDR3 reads TGCGCCAGCAGCTCACAGGGGGCGAGGGGGGAAAAACTGTTTTTT.

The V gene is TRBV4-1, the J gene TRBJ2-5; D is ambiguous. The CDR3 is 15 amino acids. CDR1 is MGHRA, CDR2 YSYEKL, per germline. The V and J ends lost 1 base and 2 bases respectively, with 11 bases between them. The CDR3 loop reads CASSQVGTFQETQYF. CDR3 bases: TGCGCCAGCAGCCAAGTTGGTACTTTTCAAGAGACCCAGTACTTC.

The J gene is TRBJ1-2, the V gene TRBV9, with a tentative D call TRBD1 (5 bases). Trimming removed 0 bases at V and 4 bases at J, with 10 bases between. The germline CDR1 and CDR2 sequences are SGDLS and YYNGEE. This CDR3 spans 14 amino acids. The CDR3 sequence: CASSVDRGIYGYTF. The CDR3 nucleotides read TGTGCCAGCAGCGTAGATAGGGGAATCTATGGCTACACCTTC.

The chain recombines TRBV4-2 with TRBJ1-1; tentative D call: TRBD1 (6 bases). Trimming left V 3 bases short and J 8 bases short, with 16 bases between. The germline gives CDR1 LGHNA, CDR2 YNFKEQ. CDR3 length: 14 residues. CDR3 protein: CASSHIGQPVEAFF. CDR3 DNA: TGTGCCAGCAGCCATATTGGACAGCCAGTGGAAGCTTTCTTT.

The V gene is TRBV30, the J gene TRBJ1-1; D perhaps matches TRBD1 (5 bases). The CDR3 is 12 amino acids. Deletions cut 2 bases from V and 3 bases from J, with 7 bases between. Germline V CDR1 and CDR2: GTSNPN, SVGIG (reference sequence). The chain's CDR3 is CAWSRGYTEAFF. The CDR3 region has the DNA TGTGCCTGGAGTCGGGGGTACACTGAAGCTTTCTTT.

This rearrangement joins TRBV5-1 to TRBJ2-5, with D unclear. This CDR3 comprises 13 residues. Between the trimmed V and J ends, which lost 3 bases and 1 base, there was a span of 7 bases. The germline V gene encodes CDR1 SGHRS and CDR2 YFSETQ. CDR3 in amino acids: CASSYTLQETQYF. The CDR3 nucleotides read TGCGCCAGCAGCTACACCCTCCAAGAGACCCAGTACTTC.